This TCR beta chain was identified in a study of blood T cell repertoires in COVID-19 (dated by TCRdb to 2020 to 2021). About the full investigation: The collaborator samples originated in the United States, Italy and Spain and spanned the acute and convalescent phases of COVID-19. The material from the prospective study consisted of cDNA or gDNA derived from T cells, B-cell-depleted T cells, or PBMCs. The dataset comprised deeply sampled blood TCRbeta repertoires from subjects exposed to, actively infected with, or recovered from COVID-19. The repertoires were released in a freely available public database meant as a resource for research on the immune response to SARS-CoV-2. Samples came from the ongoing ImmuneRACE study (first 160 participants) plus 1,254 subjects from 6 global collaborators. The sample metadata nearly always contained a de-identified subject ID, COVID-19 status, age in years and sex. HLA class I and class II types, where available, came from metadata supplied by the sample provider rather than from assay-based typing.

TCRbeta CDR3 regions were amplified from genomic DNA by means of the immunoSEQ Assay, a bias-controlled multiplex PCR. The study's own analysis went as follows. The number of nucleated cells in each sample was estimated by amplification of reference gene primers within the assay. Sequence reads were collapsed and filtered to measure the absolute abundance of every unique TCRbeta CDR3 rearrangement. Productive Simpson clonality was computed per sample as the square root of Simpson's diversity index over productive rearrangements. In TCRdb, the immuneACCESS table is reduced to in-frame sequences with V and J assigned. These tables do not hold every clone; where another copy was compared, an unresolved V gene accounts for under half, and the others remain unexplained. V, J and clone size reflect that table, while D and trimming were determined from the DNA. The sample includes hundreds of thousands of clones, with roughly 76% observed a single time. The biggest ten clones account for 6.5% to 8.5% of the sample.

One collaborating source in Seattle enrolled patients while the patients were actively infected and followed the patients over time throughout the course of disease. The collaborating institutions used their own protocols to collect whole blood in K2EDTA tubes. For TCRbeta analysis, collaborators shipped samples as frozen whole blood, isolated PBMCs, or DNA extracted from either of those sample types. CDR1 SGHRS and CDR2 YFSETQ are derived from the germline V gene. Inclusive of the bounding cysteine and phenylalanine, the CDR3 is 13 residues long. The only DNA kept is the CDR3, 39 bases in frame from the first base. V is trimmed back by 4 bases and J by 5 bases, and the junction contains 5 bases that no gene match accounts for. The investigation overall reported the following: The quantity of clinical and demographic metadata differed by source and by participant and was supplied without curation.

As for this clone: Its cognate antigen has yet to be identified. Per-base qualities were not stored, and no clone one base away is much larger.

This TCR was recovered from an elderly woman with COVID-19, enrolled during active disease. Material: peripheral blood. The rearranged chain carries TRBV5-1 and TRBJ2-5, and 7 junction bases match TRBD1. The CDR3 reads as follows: CASSPGTAETQYF. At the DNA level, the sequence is TGCGCCAGCAGCCCCGGGACAGCCGAGACCCAGTACTTC.